The 29 T cell receptor beta chains in this list originate from one sample, sequenced in a study of cytomegalovirus exposure and HLA in healthy donors. The PCR had 60 Vbeta and 13 Jbeta primers. Sequencing used immunoSEQ multiplex PCR; TCRdb keeps in-frame clones, though not all of them. Among approximately 100,000 clones listed, roughly 71% were seen once. The sequencing input was PBMCs. The receptor set was obtained from a middle-aged man in good health and CMV-seropositive.

Only a few counts were recorded for this clone. The chain is built from TRBV15 and TRBJ2-6; 8 bases are shared with TRBD1. The CDR3 totals 19 residues. Germline V gives CDR1 LNHNV, CDR2 YYDKDF (reference sequence). V shed 3 bases and J 3 bases; nucleotides not matched to a gene: 13. The DNA of the CDR3 is TGTGCCACCAGCAGCGCATACGGACAGGGATGGAGTGGGGCCAACGTCCTGACTTTC. Translating it yields CATSSAYGQGWSGANVLTF.

Only one count was recorded for this clone. V is TRBV28 and J is TRBJ1-1; 8 bases agree with TRBD1. The CDR3 is 14 amino acids. The junction had 3 bases not matched to a gene; V was cut back by 5 bases and J by 1 base. CDR1 MDHEN and CDR2 SYDVKM come from the germline V gene. The CDR3 nucleotides read TGTGCCAGCAGTGGGGGACAGGCGAACACTGAAGCTTTCTTT. Translating it yields CASSGGQANTEAFF.

The V call is TRBV30, the J call TRBJ2-7; D perhaps matches TRBD2 (6 bases). This CDR3 region has 16 residues. Germline-derived CDR1 and CDR2 are GTSNPN and SVGIG (reference sequence). V lost 0 bases to trimming and J lost 3 bases, with 18 bases between them. CDR3 sequence (DNA): TGTGCCTGGAGTGTGAGTCCAAGGCGGGGTTTCTACGAGCAGTACGTC. It is translated as CAWSVSPRRGFYEQYV.

V and J are TRBV2 and TRBJ2-7; TRBD1 is a possible D gene (7 bases). This CDR3 comprises 12 residues. Germline values: CDR1 SNHLY, CDR2 FYNNEI. Trimming removed 8 bases at V and 3 bases at J, with 11 bases between. The CDR3 is CASYRGLYEQYF. The CDR3 region has the DNA TGTGCCAGCTACAGGGGACTCTACGAGCAGTACTTC.

The J gene is TRBJ2-7, the V gene TRBV4-3; 10 bases agree with TRBD2. The V gene's germline CDR1 is LGHNA and CDR2 YSLEER. After removal of 5 bases from V and 2 bases from J, the junction contained 6 bases not matched to a gene. The CDR3 runs to 15 residues. This CDR3 is CASSARAGGPYEQYF. The CDR3 bases are TGCGCCAGCAGCGCCAGAGCGGGAGGGCCCTACGAGCAGTACTTC.

V usage is TRBV28 and J usage is TRBJ1-1, with D possibly TRBD1 on 6 matching bases. The CDR3 runs 14 residues. Germline CDR1 is MDHEN and CDR2 is SYDVKM. V was shortened by 2 bases and J by 3 bases, with 10 bases between the two germline ends. The CDR3 is CASSLPKGDTEAFF. In DNA form, the CDR3 reads TGTGCCAGCAGTTTACCCAAGGGGGACACTGAAGCTTTCTTT.

V and J are TRBV30 and TRBJ1-2, with TRBD1 as a possible D gene (6 bases). Germline loops: CDR1 GTSNPN, CDR2 SVGIG (reference sequence). Trimming took 5 bases from V and 7 from J, leaving 14 bases between them. The CDR3 is 12 amino acids. The CDR3 DNA is TGTGCCTGGGGCCCACAGGGACGTGGCTACACCTTC. This translates into CAWGPQGRGYTF.

This sequence joins TRBV19 and TRBJ1-1, with no clear D. Trimming shortened V by 0 bases and J by 8 bases, and 10 bases separated the two germline ends. The CDR3 has 13 residues. Germline CDR1 and CDR2: LNHDA and SQIVND (reference sequence). The CDR3 DNA reads as TGTGCCAGTAGTATAGATCTCAGTCTCGAAGCTTTCTTT. This gives the protein CASSIDLSLEAFF.

CDR3 bases: TGTGCCAGTAGTATAGATGGGGCGAGCCCCTCCTACAATGAGCAGTTCTTC. It encodes CASSIDGASPSYNEQFF. The rearrangement uses TRBV19 and TRBJ2-1, with D tentatively TRBD1 (5 bases). V was pared by 0 bases and J by 0 bases, with 12 bases between. From germline, CDR1 is LNHDA and CDR2 SQIVND (reference sequence). The CDR3 runs 17 residues.

The chain links TRBV29-1 to TRBJ2-3, with 9 bases identical to TRBD2. Germline CDR1 SQVTM, CDR2 ANQGSEA. Trimming at V came to 4 bases and at J to 8 bases, leaving 7 bases not matched to a gene. The CDR3 has 13 amino acids. The CDR3 region is CSVGYSGSVTQYF. DNA of the CDR3: TGCAGCGTTGGTTATAGCGGGAGTGTTACGCAGTATTTT.

This clone was found a few times. The V and J genes are TRBV2 and TRBJ2-3, with TRBD2 matching 7 bases. The CDR3 has 17 amino acids. The germline V gene encodes CDR1 SNHLY and CDR2 FYNNEI. Germline trimming cut 6 bases from V and 5 bases from J; bases unmatched to any gene: 17. DNA of the CDR3: TGTGCCAGCAGCCTCAATTCTGTGGGAGGGCTCTTAGATACGCAGTATTTT. The encoded protein is CASSLNSVGGLLDTQYF.

This clone has more than one count but fewer than ten. The chain couples TRBV6-6 to TRBJ1-1; possibly TRBD1 for D (5 bases). The V and J ends lost 6 bases and 10 bases respectively, with 12 bases between them. Germline V CDR1 and CDR2: MNHNY, SVGAGI (reference sequence). The CDR3 covers 11 residues. CDR3: CASSRDYGAFF. CDR3 DNA: TGTGCCAGCAGCCGGGACTATGGAGCTTTCTTT.

This chain uses TRBV30 with TRBJ1-1, with D possibly being TRBD1 (5 bases). The germline V gene has CDR1 GTSNPN and CDR2 SVGIG (reference sequence). V lost 5 bases to trimming and J lost 1 base, with 11 bases between them. The CDR3 has 13 amino acids. CDR3: CAWGSDRNTEAFF. The CDR3 DNA sequence: TGTGCCTGGGGATCCGACAGGAACACTGAAGCTTTCTTT.

The J gene is TRBJ1-3, the V gene TRBV2, with a possible D match to TRBD1 (5 bases). Germline V gives CDR1 SNHLY, CDR2 FYNNEI. Trimming removed 7 bases at V and 0 bases at J, with 10 bases between. The CDR3 has 14 residues. For the CDR3, the DNA is TGTGCCAGCATCAGACAGAGCTCTGGAAACACCATATATTTT. This sequence encodes CASIRQSSGNTIYF.

The chain has TRBV28 and TRBJ2-5; D may be TRBD2 (6 bases). Trimming pared 4 bases from V and 7 bases from J, leaving 22 bases between. This CDR3 has 16 residues. Per the germline V gene, CDR1 is MDHEN and CDR2 is SYDVKM. CDR3 nucleotides: TGTGCCAGCAGTTCGGAGGGCGGGTGGGGTTATCGGACCCAGTACTTC. Translated, it gives CASSSEGGWGYRTQYF.

This clone was detected a few times. This chain links TRBV5-1 with TRBJ1-1; 7 positions match TRBD1. Germline V CDR1 and CDR2: SGHRS, YFSETQ. V trimming: 4 bases; J trimming: 0 bases; junction bases outside the gene matches: 12. This CDR3 comprises 17 residues. The CDR3 bases are TGCGCCAGCAGCCTGGGGACAGTCGGGGTAGTGAACACTGAAGCTTTCTTT. This encodes CASSLGTVGVVNTEAFF. Variable domain in full (rest from reference TRBV5-1 and TRBJ1-1): KAGVTQTPRYLIKTRGQQVTLSCSPISGHRSVSWYQQTPGQGLQFLFEYFSETQRNKGNFPGRFSGRQFSNSRSEMNVSTLELGDSALYLCASSLGTVGVVNTEAFFGQGTRLTVV.

This clone was detected once. The CDR3 reads CASSFLGSPGQFF. The CDR3 DNA is TGCGCCAGCAGCTTCTTGGGGAGCCCGGGGCAGTTCTTC. The rearrangement links TRBV5-1 to TRBJ2-1; tentatively, D is TRBD2 (5 bases). The V gene lost 2 bases and the J gene lost 12 bases, with 15 bases spanning the gap. From germline, CDR1 is SGHRS and CDR2 YFSETQ. The CDR3 spans 13 residues.

In this sample, this clone turned up a few times. The chain is built from TRBV5-1 and TRBJ1-2; TRBD1 matches at 7 bases. In germline, CDR1 is SGHRS, CDR2 YFSETQ. J was trimmed by 4 bases and V by 3 bases; bases with no gene match: 0. CDR3 length: 12 residues. The CDR3 loop is CASSWTGYGYTF. The CDR3 DNA sequence: TGCGCCAGCAGCTGGACAGGCTATGGCTACACCTTC.

The genes are TRBV19 and TRBJ2-2, with D possibly TRBD1 on 5 matching bases. Deletions cut 3 bases from V and 4 bases from J, with 9 bases between. Germline V gene sequence: CDR1 LNHDA, CDR2 SQIVND (reference sequence). The CDR3 is 14 residues long. For the CDR3, the DNA is TGTGCCAGTAGTATGAAAGGGGCCACCGGGGAGCTGTTTTTT. It is translated as CASSMKGATGELFF.

This clone has a handful of counts. This sequence joins TRBV6-1 and TRBJ2-1; possible D gene TRBD1, 5 bases. Trimming pared 4 bases from V and 1 base from J, leaving 8 bases between. Germline CDR1 reads MNHNS; CDR2 reads SASEGT. The CDR3 sequence is 14 residues long. The CDR3 sequence: CASSVGQSYNEQFF. CDR3 DNA: TGTGCCAGCAGTGTGGGGCAGTCCTACAATGAGCAGTTCTTC.

This chain joins TRBV4-1 and TRBJ2-3; 8 bases fit TRBD2. Per the germline V gene, CDR1 is MGHRA and CDR2 is YSYEKL. With V trimmed by 5 bases and J by 6 bases, 10 bases remained unmatched. The CDR3 covers 15 residues. CDR3 loop: CASSSPRERGDTQYF. The DNA of the CDR3 is TGCGCCAGCAGCTCCCCGAGGGAGCGGGGGGATACGCAGTATTTT.

This clone was counted a few times. V usage is TRBV27 and J usage is TRBJ1-2, with D perhaps TRBD1 (6 bases). Germline V lookup: CDR1 MNHEY, CDR2 SMNVEV (reference sequence). This CDR3 has 15 residues. The V gene lost 3 bases and the J gene lost 7 bases, with 18 bases spanning the gap. The chain's CDR3 is CASSFGLTGRRGYTF. The DNA for the CDR3 is TGTGCCAGCAGTTTCGGCCTAACAGGGCGGCGTGGCTACACCTTC.

CDR3 sequence reads: CASSFLQKSEAFF. The CDR3 DNA sequence: TGCGCCAGCAGCTTTCTTCAGAAATCTGAAGCTTTCTTT. The gene calls are TRBV5-1 and TRBJ1-1; D is unclear. Germline-derived CDR1 and CDR2 are SGHRS and YFSETQ. The CDR3 has 13 residues. The V end lost 2 bases, the J end lost 6 bases, and 11 bases lay between the germline ends.

V usage is TRBV6-5 and J usage is TRBJ2-3, with D hard to call. The germline V and J ends were trimmed by 1 base and 2 bases, with 4 bases remaining between them. Germline CDR1 and CDR2: MNHEY and SVGAGI. This CDR3 region has 13 residues. This chain's CDR3 is CASSYYTTDTQYF. The CDR3 DNA is TGTGCCAGCAGTTACTACACCACAGATACGCAGTATTTT.

This clone was seen a few times. The gene calls are TRBV4-1 and TRBJ1-4; no clear D gene. CDR3 size: 16 residues. Germline-derived CDR1 and CDR2 are MGHRA and YSYEKL. V lost 5 bases to trimming and J lost 3 bases, with 16 bases between them. CDR3 region: CASSSLTWASNEKLFF. CDR3 bases: TGCGCCAGCAGCTCCTTGACGTGGGCGTCTAATGAAAAACTGTTTTTT.

The CDR3 region is CATSRERTACEQYV. The CDR3 DNA follows: TGTGCCACCAGCAGAGAAAGGACAGCCTGCGAGCAGTACGTC. The V and J genes are TRBV15 and TRBJ2-7; D might be TRBD1 (6 bases). The CDR3 is made up of 14 amino acids. CDR1 LNHNV and CDR2 YYDKDF come from the germline V gene (reference sequence). The germline V and J ends were trimmed by 0 bases and 6 bases, with 12 bases remaining between them.

V gene TRBV28 combines with J gene TRBJ1-5, with D possibly matching TRBD1 (5 bases). The length of the CDR3 is 16 residues. Between the trimmed V and J ends, which lost 1 base and 2 bases, there was a span of 12 bases. Germline loops: CDR1 MDHEN, CDR2 SYDVKM. The CDR3 region is CASSLFRGGGNQPQHF. CDR3 in DNA: TGTGCCAGCAGTTTATTCCGGGGGGGAGGCAATCAGCCCCAGCATTTT.

The rearrangement uses TRBV7-2 and TRBJ2-7; TRBD1 might be the D (5 bases). The V end was cut by 0 bases, the J end by 2 bases, with 5 bases between. This CDR3 contains 13 residues. The germline V gene encodes CDR1 SGHTA and CDR2 FQGNSA. In nucleotides, the CDR3 is TGTGCCAGCAGCTTAGCGGACACCTACGAGCAGTACTTC. Its protein product is CASSLADTYEQYF.

The V gene is TRBV10-2, the J gene TRBJ2-2; 10 positions match TRBD2. The J segment lost 5 bases and the V segment lost 4 bases, leaving 1 base of the junction unmatched. CDR1 and CDR2 (germline): WSHSY, SAAADI. This CDR3 has 14 amino acids. The CDR3 DNA follows: TGCGCCAGCAGTGGGACTAGCGGAACCGGGGAGCTGTTTTTT. This gives the protein CASSGTSGTGELFF.